This T cell receptor (beta chain) comes out of a study of blood T cells in healthy people across ages. Findings and caveats of the study: No one knew whether donors had CMV, which possibly confounded expanded clonotype changes.

CDR3 length equals 14 residues. Germline V gives CDR1 SGHRS, CDR2 YFSETQ. V gave up 4 bases and J gave up 2 bases, with 9 bases separating them. A second PCR of roughly 7 to 11 cycles used a sample-barcoded 5' primer and a J-beta primer mix. Each CDR3 protein gets one entry after TCRdb re-called the 5' RACE reads with MiXCR. Here the sample spans 540,000 or so distinct CDR3 sequences, 25% to 30% being singletons. As regards this clonotype: Its antigen is unknown.

V is TRBV5-1 and J is TRBJ2-2; possibly TRBD1 for D (5 bases). What was sequenced was blood. The sequence was collected from a woman aged 70-85 years in good health. The CDR3 DNA reads TGCGCCAGCAGCCAAGGACATAACACCGGGGAGCTGTTTTTT. It specifies CASSQGHNTGELFF.